One sample yielded the 27 T cell receptor beta chains listed below, sequenced in a study of T cells expressing NK-cell markers. TCRdb reprocessed the 5' RACE reads, keeping one entry per CDR3 protein, no DNA. This sample contains about 390,000 distinct CDR3 sequences. Sequencing was carried out using blood T cells: a sorted CD56 or NKG2C T cell subset, CD4+ or CD8+ T cells, or bulk PBMC T cells (not recorded which). The receptors derive from a woman aged 50 to 65 in good health.

This chain uses TRBV5-3 with TRBJ2-3; TCRdb's D gene call, TRBD2, goes unchecked for lack of DNA. TRBV5-3 is treated as an ORF (open reading frame) with a function not yet certain. This CDR3 region has 18 residues. The CDR3 loop is CARSLSRTSGRSSDTQYF.

The chain has TRBV9 and TRBJ2-1. CDR3 length: 15 residues. Germline V gives CDR1 SGDLS, CDR2 YYNGEE. The CDR3 is CASSVLQELYNEQFF.

V and J are TRBV5-1 and TRBJ2-7; TCRdb's assignment of TRBD1 cannot be checked, as there is no DNA. This CDR3 is built from 14 residues. Germline-derived CDR1 and CDR2 are SGHRS and YFSETQ. The CDR3 is CASSLYQGAGEQYF.

The gene calls are TRBV12-3 or TRBV12-4 and TRBJ2-3. The CDR3 has 14 residues. CDR3 in amino acids: CASSFLRGPDTQYF.

CDR3 amino acids: CASSVGRTSGRIEYF. V gene TRBV5-1 combines with J gene TRBJ2-7; TCRdb proposes TRBD2, but this gene call is untestable without DNA. This CDR3 comprises 15 residues. Germline CDR1 SGHRS, CDR2 YFSETQ.

This sequence joins TRBV7-6 and TRBJ2-1; as DNA is missing, the TRBD1 call by TCRdb cannot be tested. CDR1 and CDR2 (germline): SGHVS, FNYEAQ. The CDR3 totals 16 residues. CDR3: CASSQPGTGIYNEQFF.

The chain links TRBV4-2 to TRBJ2-1. The germline CDR1 and CDR2 sequences are LGHNA and YNFKEQ. The CDR3 runs to 14 residues. CDR3 sequence reads: CASSQGTPDNEQFF.

V and J are TRBV12-3 or TRBV12-4 and TRBJ1-2. This CDR3 is built from 12 residues. The CDR3 is CASSGTAVKYTF.

This chain uses TRBV6-5 with TRBJ1-1. CDR1 is MNHEY, CDR2 SVGAGI, per germline. CDR3 length: 15 residues. This chain's CDR3 is CASAEGRGLNTEAFF.

The CDR3 spells CASSTGGGTDTQYF. The J gene is TRBJ2-3, the V gene TRBV19; TCRdb selects TRBD2, and the lack of DNA leaves this call unchecked. CDR1 and CDR2 (germline): LNHDA, SQIVND (reference sequence). The CDR3 has 14 residues. Supplemented by reference TRBV19 and TRBJ2-3, the full variable domain reads DGGITQSPKYLFRKEGQNVTLSCEQNLNHDAMYWYRQDPGQGLRLIYYSQIVNDFQKGDIAEGYSVSREKKESFPLTVTSAQKNPTAFYLCASSTGGGTDTQYFGPGTRLTVL.

J is TRBJ2-2 and V is TRBV7-9. This CDR3 contains 12 residues. Germline V gives CDR1 SEHNR, CDR2 FQNEAQ (reference sequence). The CDR3 spells CASSLENGELFF.

V gene TRBV11-1 combines with J gene TRBJ2-1; the TRBD2 assignment by TCRdb is unverifiable without DNA. This CDR3 comprises 15 residues. The germline gives CDR1 SGHAT, CDR2 FQDESV (reference sequence). CDR3 protein: CASSGAGDSYNEQFF.

The chain carries TRBV12-3 or TRBV12-4 and TRBJ2-1; the TCRdb D gene call, TRBD1, has no DNA to confirm it. The CDR3 consists of 15 residues. The CDR3 sequence is CASSFVRGEAHEQFF.

The chain combines TRBV7-2 with TRBJ2-3; the TCRdb D gene call, TRBD2, has no DNA to confirm it. Germline V gene sequence: CDR1 SGHTA, CDR2 FQGNSA. The length of the CDR3 is 15 residues. The CDR3 sequence: CASSLAGRPTDTQYF. The variable domain in full, completed from reference TRBV7-2 and TRBJ2-3, reads GAGVSQSPSNKVTEKGKDVELRCDPISGHTALYWYRQSLGQGLEFLIYFQGNSAPDKSGLPSDRFSAERTGGSVSTLTIQRTQQEDSAVYLCASSLAGRPTDTQYFGPGTRLTVL.

The chain joins TRBV24-1 to TRBJ1-4; checking the TCRdb D call of TRBD1 is not possible without DNA. This CDR3 is built from 14 residues. CDR1 KGHDR and CDR2 SFDVKD come from the germline V gene. CDR3 protein: CATSSTGINEKLFF.

The J gene is TRBJ2-1, the V gene TRBV4-1; no DNA is available, so the TRBD1 call from TCRdb remains unchecked. Germline V gene sequence: CDR1 MGHRA, CDR2 YSYEKL. The CDR3 has 17 residues. CDR3: CASSQDSGTGLSNEQFF.

The genes are TRBV4-2 and TRBJ2-1; TCRdb returns TRBD1, unconfirmable since there is no DNA. CDR3 length: 19 amino acids. The germline CDR1 and CDR2 sequences are LGHNA and YNFKEQ. CDR3 loop: CASSQESWTGVRSYNEQFF.

V usage is TRBV7-2 and J usage is TRBJ2-1; lacking DNA, the TRBD2 call made by TCRdb goes unchecked. There are 15 residues in the CDR3. From germline, CDR1 is SGHTA and CDR2 FQGNSA. The CDR3 here is CASSLTTSGRIEQFF.

This rearrangement joins TRBV20-1 to TRBJ2-3; no DNA is available, so the TRBD1 call from TCRdb remains unchecked. This CDR3 contains 14 residues. Germline assignment: CDR1 DFQATT and CDR2 SNEGSKA (reference sequence). CDR3 sequence: CSALGVWGTDTQYF.

The chain carries TRBV12-3 or TRBV12-4 and TRBJ2-1; the TCRdb D gene call, TRBD2, has no DNA to confirm it. This CDR3 is built from 15 residues. The CDR3 sequence is CASSSSGRRGNEQFF.

The V gene is TRBV4-1, the J gene TRBJ1-5; TCRdb selects TRBD1, and the lack of DNA leaves this call unchecked. The germline V gene has CDR1 MGHRA and CDR2 YSYEKL. CDR3 length: 14 residues. CDR3 residues: CASRGLGAGQPQHF.

The chain combines TRBV4-2 with TRBJ2-3. Germline CDR1 and CDR2: LGHNA and YNFKEQ. The CDR3 spans 13 residues. CDR3 in amino acids: CASSQETVGTQYF.

The chain's CDR3 is CASSPAPTLDSSLFF. V gene TRBV3-1 combines with J gene TRBJ1-4; TCRdb lists TRBD1, though no DNA is available to test this call. This CDR3 is built from 15 residues. Germline values: CDR1 LGHDT, CDR2 YNNKEL (reference sequence).

The chain joins TRBV27 to TRBJ2-3; TCRdb's assignment of TRBD2 cannot be checked, as there is no DNA. This CDR3 spans 16 amino acids. In germline, CDR1 is MNHEY, CDR2 SMNVEV (reference sequence). The CDR3 loop reads CASRRWTSGSTDTQYF.

The gene calls are TRBV25-1 and TRBJ1-3; as DNA is missing, the TRBD1 call by TCRdb cannot be tested. This CDR3 spans 15 amino acids. Germline V gives CDR1 MGHDK, CDR2 SYGVNS. CDR3 protein: CASSRWGSSGNTIYF.

The rearrangement links TRBV20-1 to TRBJ2-1; TCRdb picks TRBD2, but there is no DNA to check that call. The CDR3 is 16 amino acids. Germline CDR1 DFQATT, CDR2 SNEGSKA (reference sequence). CDR3 loop: CSARERDLFLYNEQFF.

V gene TRBV19 combines with J gene TRBJ1-2. This CDR3 has 12 amino acids. From germline, CDR1 is LNHDA and CDR2 SQIVND (reference sequence). CDR3 in amino acids: CASSTQVYGYTF. The full variable domain, completed using reference TRBV19 and TRBJ1-2, is DGGITQSPKYLFRKEGQNVTLSCEQNLNHDAMYWYRQDPGQGLRLIYYSQIVNDFQKGDIAEGYSVSREKKESFPLTVTSAQKNPTAFYLCASSTQVYGYTFGSGTRLTVV.